This T cell receptor (beta chain) came from a study of CD8+ T cells in alopecia areata. Findings and caveats of the study: While tofacitinib was given, many expanded lesional clones persisted in scalp and blood.

RNA was isolated and reverse transcribed to cDNA, the sequencing template. Sequencing was performed with immunoSEQ multiplex PCR; in TCRdb, only in-frame clones are kept and a portion is missing. In the table there are fewer than 200,000 clones, about 60% of which are singletons. V lost 5 bases and J lost 10, with 18 bases in between. CDR3 length equals 15 residues. Germline CDR1 is MNHNY and CDR2 is SVGAGI (reference sequence). Stated treatment: oral pan-JAK inhibitor, 5-10 mg twice daily. This clone was seen only a few times. Its antigen remains unknown. The sequenced sample was CD8+ T cells sorted from blood, obtained at week 24, from a patient treated with tofacitinib. The TCR comes from a human donor with alopecia areata. The chain couples TRBV6-6 to TRBJ1-6, with D tentatively TRBD1 (6 bases). The CDR3 sequence: CASSGTGGRGSPLHF. CDR3 coding DNA: TGTGCCAGCAGTGGGACTGGGGGGCGAGGGTCACCCCTCCACTTT.